What follows is one T cell receptor beta chain and its context. This sample was included in a study of OX40 agonist ivuxolimab in advanced cancers. Looked up from germline, CDR1 is GTSNPN and CDR2 is SVGIG (reference sequence). V gave up 5 bases and J gave up 7 bases; unmatched junction bases: 13. This CDR3 spans 15 amino acids. Data came from immunoSEQ multiplex PCR; TCRdb stores just in-frame clones and leaves some out. The sample consists of about 11,000 clones, 82% of them appearing once. This rearrangement joins TRBV30 to TRBJ2-1; 8 nucleotides line up with TRBD2. Sequenced material: CD4+ or CD8+ T cells sorted from blood, taken in a trial of the OX40 agonist ivuxolimab. This receptor was taken from an adult with an advanced solid tumor such as melanoma, head and neck, liver or kidney cancer. CDR3 region: CAWLDEAGARNEQFF. The DNA for the CDR3 is TGTGCCTGGCTCGACGAAGCGGGAGCGCGAAATGAGCAGTTCTTC. Complete variable domain (other parts from reference TRBV30 and TRBJ2-1): SQTIHQWPATLVQPVGSPLSLECTVEGTSNPNLYWYRQAAGRGLQLLFYSVGIGQISSEVPQNLSASRPQDRQFILSSKKLLLSDSGFYLCAWLDEAGARNEQFFGPGTRLTVL.